These 30 T cell receptor beta chains were all obtained from the same sample, sequenced in a study of cytomegalovirus exposure and HLA in healthy donors. Using immunoSEQ multiplex PCR, the repertoire was profiled, and TCRdb retains in-frame clones only, with some absent. The sample has 100,000 or so clones, just under 95% seen once; the top ten hold 0.89%. Sequencing was performed on PBMCs. The source of these receptors is a woman under 30 in good health and CMV-seronegative.

The J gene is TRBJ2-1, the V gene TRBV7-2; TRBD2 matches 10 bases. CDR1 and CDR2 from the germline V gene are SGHTA and FQGNSA. Trimming at V came to 5 bases and at J to 4 bases, leaving 5 bases not matched to a gene. There are 15 residues in the CDR3. The DNA of the CDR3 is TGTGCCAGCAGCCCCAAGCGGGGGGGGTACAATGAGCAGTTCTTC. Its translation is CASSPKRGGYNEQFF.

This clone was observed once. The J gene is TRBJ1-1, the V gene TRBV14, with a possible D match to TRBD1 (6 bases). The CDR3 runs 16 residues. The V end was cut by 0 bases, the J end by 0 bases, with 11 bases between. The germline V gene encodes CDR1 SGHDN and CDR2 FVKESK. The CDR3 here is CASSQDRGLMNTEAFF. As DNA, the CDR3 is TGTGCCAGCAGCCAAGACAGGGGCCTGATGAACACTGAAGCTTTCTTT.

The chain is built from TRBV30 and TRBJ1-2; 7 nucleotides align to TRBD1. CDR3 length: 13 amino acids. Unmatched junction bases numbered 7, after V lost 4 bases and J lost 5 bases. Germline V gene lookup returns CDR1 GTSNPN and CDR2 SVGIG (reference sequence). CDR3 DNA: TGTGCCTGGAACGTAGGGGGCCGGTATGGCTACACCTTC. It is translated as CAWNVGGRYGYTF.

V gene TRBV19 combines with J gene TRBJ1-2; 7 bases line up with TRBD1. Unmatched junction bases numbered 20, after V lost 9 bases and J lost 4 bases. In germline, CDR1 is LNHDA, CDR2 SQIVND (reference sequence). The CDR3 covers 17 residues. Here the CDR3 DNA reads TGTGCCAGCACCAAGGGACAGCTTATTACCGCCTTCTATGGCTACACCTTC. It translates to CASTKGQLITAFYGYTF.

The V and J genes are TRBV5-1 and TRBJ1-1; maybe TRBD1 (5 bases). V was trimmed by 3 bases and J by 1 base, leaving 7 bases between them. Germline CDR1 SGHRS, CDR2 YFSETQ. The CDR3 runs to 13 residues. Here the CDR3 DNA reads TGCGCCAGCAGCTCCGGACAGAACACTGAAGCTTTCTTT. Residues: CASSSGQNTEAFF.

This sequence joins TRBV7-9 and TRBJ1-6; TRBD1 matches at 9 bases. The germline gives CDR1 SEHNR, CDR2 FQNEAQ (reference sequence). The CDR3 contains 17 residues. V lost 5 bases and J lost 10; bases outside the gene matches: 15. The CDR3: CASSPEDRGGPRSPLHF. CDR3 sequence (DNA): TGTGCCAGCAGCCCCGAGGACAGGGGAGGCCCCCGGTCACCCCTCCACTTT.

The rearrangement uses TRBV18 and TRBJ2-7; D is possibly TRBD2 (6 bases). The CDR3 runs 14 residues. Germline values: CDR1 KGHSH, CDR2 LQKENI. The ends were cut back, 8 bases at V and 2 bases at J, with 16 bases in the middle. CDR3 DNA sequence: TGTGCCAGCGCGGGACTCAGGGAGACCTACGAGCAGTACTTC. As protein: CASAGLRETYEQYF.

The genes are TRBV11-2 and TRBJ2-1; 12 bases match TRBD1. Germline CDR1 and CDR2: SGHAT and FQNNGV. The CDR3 totals 17 residues. With V trimmed by 1 base and J by 5 bases, 6 bases remained unmatched. CDR3 nucleotides: TGTGCCAGCAGCTTAGCGGGGGGGACAGGGGGCCACAATGAGCAGTTCTTC. As protein: CASSLAGGTGGHNEQFF.

J is TRBJ2-7 and V is TRBV28; D is perhaps TRBD1 (6 bases). From germline, CDR1 is MDHEN and CDR2 SYDVKM. The CDR3 contains 14 residues. V was clipped by 3 bases and J by 3 bases, with 12 bases between them. CDR3 residues: CASSFRGIYYEQYF. CDR3 nucleotides: TGTGCCAGCAGTTTCAGGGGAATTTACTACGAGCAGTACTTC.

The rearrangement links TRBV19 to TRBJ1-5; D may be TRBD1 (5 bases). Trimming pared 7 bases from V and 6 bases from J, leaving 16 bases between. Germline values: CDR1 LNHDA, CDR2 SQIVND (reference sequence). The CDR3 runs to 14 residues. CDR3 residues: CASTRGATGQPQHF. The CDR3 nucleotides are TGTGCCAGTACTCGCGGGGCGACGGGTCAGCCCCAGCATTTT.

This clone showed up just a few times. The chain combines TRBV4-3 with TRBJ1-3, with D maybe TRBD1 (6 bases). V was cut by 0 bases and J by 1 base, with 13 bases left in between. Germline V gene lookup returns CDR1 LGHNA and CDR2 YSLEER. CDR3 size: 17 residues. CDR3 DNA sequence: TGCGCCAGCAGCCAAGATACCGCCACAGGGTCTGGAAACACCATATATTTT. It codes for CASSQDTATGSGNTIYF.

The CDR3 sequence is CASSTGQGYTEAFF. As DNA, the CDR3 is TGTGCCAGTAGTACGGGACAGGGGTACACTGAAGCTTTCTTT. The rearrangement joins TRBV19 to TRBJ1-1; 10 nucleotides agree with TRBD1. This CDR3 comprises 14 residues. Losses at the gene ends were 4 bases for V and 3 bases for J; bases not matched to a gene: 2. Germline V gene sequence: CDR1 LNHDA, CDR2 SQIVND (reference sequence).

This rearrangement joins TRBV11-2 to TRBJ1-1; D is possibly TRBD1 (6 bases). Deletions cut 5 bases from V and 1 base from J, with 17 bases between. This CDR3 has 16 residues. Germline CDR1 reads SGHAT; CDR2 reads FQNNGV. The CDR3 loop is CASSAGAGVGNTEAFF. The CDR3 DNA is TGTGCCAGCAGCGCCGGCGCAGGGGTCGGGAACACTGAAGCTTTCTTT.

The chain uses TRBV4-3 and TRBJ2-7; TRBD1 might be the D (6 bases). Trimming removed 2 bases at V and 2 bases at J, with 10 bases between. The CDR3 consists of 14 residues. Germline lookup yields CDR1 LGHNA and CDR2 YSLEER. CDR3 protein: CASSQRRGAYEQYF. In DNA form, the CDR3 reads TGCGCCAGCAGCCAACGCAGGGGCGCCTACGAGCAGTACTTC.

V is TRBV19 and J is TRBJ2-7; D possibly corresponds to TRBD1 (5 bases). The CDR3 totals 13 residues. CDR1 LNHDA and CDR2 SQIVND come from the germline V gene (reference sequence). V dropped 5 bases and J dropped 0 bases, with 8 bases sitting between them. The CDR3 protein is CASSQGYSYEQYF. The CDR3 DNA reads as TGTGCCAGTAGTCAGGGTTACTCCTACGAGCAGTACTTC. The full variable domain, rest sourced from reference TRBV19 and TRBJ2-7, is DGGITQSPKYLFRKEGQNVTLSCEQNLNHDAMYWYRQDPGQGLRLIYYSQIVNDFQKGDIAEGYSVSREKKESFPLTVTSAQKNPTAFYLCASSQGYSYEQYFGPGTRLTVT.

The chain carries TRBV19 and TRBJ1-5, with 7 bases that match TRBD1. Germline CDR1 reads LNHDA; CDR2 reads SQIVND (reference sequence). J lost 0 bases, V lost 5 bases, and 1 base had no gene match. CDR3 length: 14 residues. The CDR3 nucleotides are TGTGCCAGTAGTGGGACAGCTAGCAATCAGCCCCAGCATTTT. The encoded protein is CASSGTASNQPQHF.

This chain links TRBV6-5 with TRBJ2-5, with 9 positions matching TRBD1. Germline V gene lookup returns CDR1 MNHEY and CDR2 SVGAGI. Trimming cost V 4 bases and J 5 bases; bases outside gene matches: 5. This CDR3 contains 14 residues. CDR3 in amino acids: CASSWGQGTETQYF. CDR3 in DNA: TGTGCCAGCAGTTGGGGACAGGGCACCGAGACCCAGTACTTC.

J is TRBJ1-4 and V is TRBV6-5; D might be TRBD1 (6 bases). The CDR3 is made up of 15 amino acids. V was clipped by 2 bases and J by 4 bases, with 11 bases between them. Germline V CDR1 and CDR2: MNHEY, SVGAGI. CDR3 residues: CASSYLQGNNEKLFF. CDR3 bases: TGTGCCAGCAGTTACCTCCAGGGGAATAATGAAAAACTGTTTTTT.

The V gene is TRBV7-6, the J gene TRBJ2-5; the match to TRBD2 covers 13 bases. The junction had 11 bases not matched to a gene; V was cut back by 5 bases and J by 5 bases. The CDR3 spans 17 residues. Germline V gene data show CDR1 as SGHVS and CDR2 as FNYEAQ. CDR3 sequence: CASSSTLAGGPGETQYF. CDR3 DNA sequence: TGTGCCAGCAGCAGTACACTAGCGGGAGGGCCGGGGGAGACCCAGTACTTC.

On this clone itself: Other nucleotide sequences from this sample produce the same CDR3. The chain joins TRBV29-1 to TRBJ2-2, with 10 bases identical to TRBD2. Germline V gene lookup returns CDR1 SQVTM and CDR2 ANQGSEA. The junction had 6 bases not matched to a gene; V was cut back by 7 bases and J by 4 bases. This CDR3 region has 14 residues. The CDR3, as DNA: TGCAGCGGGAGGACTAGCGGACTCACCGGGGAGCTGTTTTTT. Translated, it gives CSGRTSGLTGELFF.

The V gene is TRBV27, the J gene TRBJ2-6, with D unresolved. The CDR3 runs to 13 residues. V gave up 7 bases and J gave up 0 bases, with 4 bases separating them. Germline loops: CDR1 MNHEY, CDR2 SMNVEV (reference sequence). The CDR3 region has the DNA TGTGCCAGCAAGAGCTCTGGGGCCAACGTCCTGACTTTC. Encoded protein: CASKSSGANVLTF.

The chain uses TRBV7-2 and TRBJ2-7; the D gene is possibly TRBD1 (6 bases). Germline assignment: CDR1 SGHTA and CDR2 FQGNSA. Trimming cost V 5 bases and J 7 bases, with 21 bases left between them. The CDR3 has 15 residues. The CDR3 here is CASSPAGTLQGEQYF. Written as DNA, the CDR3 is TGTGCCAGCAGCCCAGCCGGGACACTACAAGGGGAGCAGTACTTC.

This sequence joins TRBV2 and TRBJ1-5; D is perhaps TRBD1 (5 bases). From germline, CDR1 is SNHLY and CDR2 FYNNEI. V was shortened by 11 bases and J by 6 bases, with 17 bases between the two germline ends. CDR3 length: 13 amino acids. DNA of the CDR3: TGTGCCTCAACGGGGGGGGAGGGTCAGCCCCAGCATTTT. Its translation: CASTGGEGQPQHF.

The chain uses TRBV5-4 and TRBJ1-1, with D perhaps matching TRBD1 (6 bases). Germline values: CDR1 SGHNT, CDR2 YYREEE (reference sequence). The CDR3 length is 14 residues. V was pared by 1 base and J by 4 bases, with 11 bases between. For the CDR3, the DNA is TGTGCCAGCAGCTTGCAGGGGTTGGGCACTGAAGCTTTCTTT. This sequence encodes CASSLQGLGTEAFF.

This chain uses TRBV9 with TRBJ2-2; the match to TRBD2 covers 10 bases. This CDR3 region has 16 residues. The junction had 5 bases not matched to a gene; V was cut back by 2 bases and J by 4 bases. Germline V lookup: CDR1 SGDLS, CDR2 YYNGEE. DNA of the CDR3: TGTGCCAGCAGCGTTAGCGGGAGGATCCCCACCGGGGAGCTGTTTTTT. It is translated as CASSVSGRIPTGELFF.

This clone was found once. The V call is TRBV2, the J call TRBJ1-1; TRBD1 might be the D (5 bases). This CDR3 has 13 amino acids. CDR1 and CDR2 from the germline V gene are SNHLY and FYNNEI. V was pared by 0 bases and J by 7 bases, with 9 bases between. CDR3 DNA sequence: TGTGCCAGCAGTGAAGCTTTCGACAGTGAAGCTTTCTTT. Translation: CASSEAFDSEAFF.

The chain combines TRBV7-6 with TRBJ2-5; 10 positions agree with TRBD2. Germline CDR1 SGHVS, CDR2 FNYEAQ. There are 15 residues in the CDR3. With V trimmed by 4 bases and J by 5 bases, 7 bases remained unmatched. The CDR3 sequence is CASSSERGGHETQYF. CDR3 DNA sequence: TGTGCCAGCAGCTCCGAGCGGGGGGGCCATGAGACCCAGTACTTC. Using reference TRBV7-6 and TRBJ2-5 for the parts outside the CDR3, the full variable domain is GAGVSQSPRYKVTKRGQDVALRCDPISGHVSLYWYRQALGQGPEFLTYFNYEAQQDKSGLPNDRFSAERPEGSISTLTIQRTEQRDSAMYRCASSSERGGHETQYFGPGTRLLVL.

The chain employs TRBV4-1 and TRBJ2-1, with TRBD2 as a possible D gene (6 bases). Germline CDR1 MGHRA, CDR2 YSYEKL. V was trimmed by 3 bases and J by 5 bases, leaving 14 bases between them. This CDR3 comprises 15 residues. This CDR3 reads CASSQKEGLDNEQFF. The CDR3 DNA reads as TGCGCCAGCAGCCAGAAGGAGGGCCTCGACAATGAGCAGTTCTTC.

The chain employs TRBV30 and TRBJ1-1; D unresolved. CDR1 and CDR2 (germline): GTSNPN, SVGIG (reference sequence). CDR3 length: 11 amino acids. The V and J ends lost 0 bases and 8 bases respectively, with 7 bases between them. The CDR3 nucleotides are TGTGCCTGGAGTGTATCGAGGGAAGCTTTCTTT. The encoded protein is CAWSVSREAFF.

This chain joins TRBV27 and TRBJ1-2, with D hard to call. V was shortened by 6 bases and J by 4 bases, with 18 bases between the two germline ends. The length of the CDR3 is 15 residues. Germline V gene data show CDR1 as MNHEY and CDR2 as SMNVEV (reference sequence). In DNA form, the CDR3 reads TGTGCCAGCAGGATGAACCGGGGTAAAGTCTATGGCTACACCTTC. Protein sequence: CASRMNRGKVYGYTF.